These T cell receptor beta chains were read from a single sample in a study of T cells in Graves' hyperthyroidism and ophthalmopathy. TCRdb used MiXCR to reprocess the multiplex PCR reads, holding one entry per CDR3 protein. The sample comprises about 600,000 distinct CDR3 sequences, more than 12% of which are singletons, and around 13% rests with the top ten. Input material: blood. These receptors were taken from a woman in her fifties or sixties with Graves' ophthalmopathy. Both conserved end residues are part of each CDR3.

v_call | cdr3_aa
TRBV7-9 | CASSPGGGSGYNEQFF
TRBV30 | CALQENTEAFF
TRBV20-1 | CSAKASGIRDTQYF
TRBV9 | CASSVNPDSHTNTEAFF
TRBV7-8 | CASSSSGTSGRGELFF
TRBV11-3 | CASSYIPDRGPYNEQFF
TRBV29-1 | CSVGPGTAVNTEAFF
TRBV19 | CASSIGGLAGVSFYEQYF
TRBV29-1 | CSVVQPNQPQHF
TRBV9 | CASNVGSRSTEAFF
TRBV27 | CASSSPHSSYEQFF
TRBV28 | CASSLSGDPRGEAFF
TRBV7-2 | CASSPQDTQYF
TRBV20-1 | CSASNDRTYEQYF
TRBV7-2 | CASSLAYRTTEAFF
TRBV20-1 | CSARDRVRYGYTF
TRBV15 | CATSRGAGGQETQYF
TRBV18 | CASSPRDTYQPQHF
TRBV24-1 | CATSDSAGPNEQFF
TRBV30 | CAWSQGQGFDEQFF
TRBV29-1 | CSGGLNPSTEAFF
TRBV20-1 | CSARGRLASYNEQFF
TRBV7-3 | CASSNGVYNEQFF
TRBV2 | CASSKDSQETQYF
TRBV28 | CASSLIGRASFEQYF
TRBV12-3/TRBV12-4 | CASSSSGSIGGELFF
TRBV20-1 | CSAIQETQYF
TRBV5-1 | CASSPAGTGRLDSYEQYF
TRBV5-1 | CASSLRTGRAGELFF
TRBV28 | CASSLPGLETYEQYF
TRBV6-2/TRBV6-3 | CASRVTSAPYEQYF
TRBV7-9 | CASSLSGIYEQYF
TRBV18 | CASSPPGLHSYEQYF
TRBV5-1 | CASSTRGANYGYTF
TRBV19 | CASTPELAGVYEQYF
TRBV6-2/TRBV6-3 | CASSYRTSWAKNIQYF
TRBV6-1 | CASSGQGFLQPQHF
TRBV5-6 | CASSLELYEQFF
TRBV15 | CATSPNRGNQPQHF
TRBV7-6 | CASSLLSSGGRYSEQFF
TRBV29-1 | CSVEKREAFF
TRBV12-5 | CASGLVLGGGSYGYTF
TRBV18 | CASSPGQDTGTGYTF
TRBV28 | CASRPTGGYSPLHF
TRBV7-2 | CASSLGLGLASYEQYF
TRBV2 | CASTRGRGLSNQPQHF
TRBV20-1 | CSANPRTDTQYF
TRBV7-9 | CASSFVNQPQHF
TRBV12-3/TRBV12-4 | CASSLATRKNIQYF